There are a few counts of the clone carrying this T cell receptor beta chain. Its antigen is not known. Time point here: newly diagnosed GD, antithyroid drugs for less than 3 months. The TCR library was made from RNA extracted from PBMCs. The sample belongs to a study of regulatory T cells in long-lasting Graves disease. Findings and caveats of the study: Graves' patients with persistent disease showed TCR diversity lower than patients newly diagnosed. With persistent disease, TRBV28, TRBJ1-2 and TRBJ2-5 were the favored segments.

V was clipped by 6 bases and J by 0 bases; unmatched bases: 7. The CDR3 is made up of 17 amino acids. The germline V gene has CDR1 MNHEY and CDR2 SMNVEV (reference sequence). CDR3-region Arm-PCR and iRepertoire HTBI primers produced the TCR beta libraries. MiXCR, applied by TCRdb to the multiplex PCR reads, yields one record per CDR3 protein. The sample comprises about 460,000 distinct CDR3 sequences, around 15% of which are singletons, and approximately 15% rests with the top ten. The sample was also reused in another study, on T cells in Graves' hyperthyroidism and ophthalmopathy. Per that paper: From stable hyperthyroidism, ophthalmopathy was separated by a 13 V-J model.

The material sequenced was peripheral blood mononuclear cells (PBMCs), taken at new diagnosis, from a patient treated with antithyroid drugs. The clonotype originates from a woman in her 50s with Graves disease. V gene TRBV27 combines with J gene TRBJ2-5, with 13 bases that match TRBD2. The DNA for the CDR3 is TGTGCCAGCAGGATAGGGGGACTAGCGGGACACCAAGAGACCCAGTACTTC. Translating gives CASRIGGLAGHQETQYF.